This T cell receptor (beta chain) was captured by sequencing in a study of cytomegalovirus exposure and HLA in healthy donors. Study summary: Researchers previously reported finding fewer than 140 million unique TCR beta sequences from approximately 190 million T cells.

The PCR employed 60 Vbeta primers together with 13 Jbeta primers. As originally analysed: Around 83 million unique TCR beta chains, some 9.9 million shared, were counted in a later analysis. Only in-frame clones appear in the TCRdb table, and some are missing; sequencing was by immunoSEQ multiplex PCR. The DNA was the basis for D and trimming; V, J and clone size are from that table. The sample carries around 190,000 clones, roughly 78% recorded once. CDR3 size: 16 residues. V was shortened by 2 bases and J by 4 bases, with 17 bases between the two germline ends. Germline CDR1 is SGHVS and CDR2 is FNYEAQ.

The chain carries TRBV7-6 and TRBJ1-1; possible D gene TRBD1, 6 bases. Sequencing input: PBMCs. The TCR comes from a woman aged 25-40 years in good health and CMV-seropositive. The CDR3 sequence is CASSLWARGSGTEAFF. The CDR3 DNA reads as TGTGCCAGCAGCTTATGGGCTAGGGGGTCGGGCACTGAAGCTTTCTTT.